This section outlines one T cell receptor (beta chain) sequence together with its context. The CDR3 covers 15 residues. Germline V gene sequence: CDR1 SGHDN, CDR2 FVKESK. V gave up 6 bases and J gave up 7 bases; unmatched junction bases: 12. The entry originates in a study of shared clonotypes between healthy human individuals. Clones were sequenced by immunoSEQ multiplex PCR, and TCRdb holds only the in-frame ones, with some missing. The data show more than 2 million clones, around 95% seen once. This clonotype was sampled from a man between 18 and 29 years old in good health. Sequencing was performed on naive CD4+ T cells sorted from blood. Specified subset: CD45RA+ positively selected. V usage is TRBV14 and J usage is TRBJ1-2; TRBD1 matches 9 bases. CDR3 in DNA: TGTGCCAGCAGACCAAGCGGGGGGACAGGGAGTGGCTACACCTTC. Residues: CASRPSGGTGSGYTF.